This TCR beta chain was obtained from a study of post-analysis software for immune sequencing data. Study-wide points: In multiple sclerosis, normalized Chao1 diversity was significantly below that of controls. Batch-matched samples strongly co-clustered by F measure. Five or six TRBV segments (TRBV5-6, TRBV5-1 and TRBV20-1 among them) occurred more frequently in patients than in controls.

The ends were cut back, 3 bases at V and 9 bases at J, with 18 bases in the middle. Germline V lookup: CDR1 LGHDT, CDR2 YNNKEL (reference sequence). The CDR3 consists of 15 residues. Unique-molecular-identifier-tagged TCR beta cDNA libraries were used. cDNA molecules numbering roughly 0.5 million came from about 1 to 10 million T cells. A single record per CDR3 protein comes from TCRdb applying MiXCR to the PCR reads. The repertoire includes about 500,000 distinct CDR3 sequences, roughly 45% of them detected once, and around 10% sits in the top ten. Note on this clonotype: The target antigen is unknown.

This clonotype was sampled from a girl aged 10-17 years with multiple sclerosis. Sequenced sample: blood. The chain combines TRBV3-1 with TRBJ2-1; perhaps D is TRBD1 or TRBD2 (5 bases each). Here the CDR3 DNA reads TGTGCCAGCAGCCAGCCTAACCCGGGACCTCTTGAGCAGTTCTTC. Protein: CASSQPNPGPLEQFF.